This T cell receptor (beta chain) was captured in a study of shared clonotypes between healthy human individuals. The ends were cut back, 7 bases at V and 5 bases at J, with 8 bases in the middle. The CDR3 sequence is 11 residues long. Germline V gene sequence: CDR1 SGHNT, CDR2 YYREEE (reference sequence). Here immunoSEQ multiplex PCR was the method, and the copy in TCRdb shows in-frame clones only, minus some. The repertoire holds over a million clones, with 75% to 80% as singletons. The origin of this receptor is a man between 18 and 29 years old in good health. Some clones in this sample may be carry-over from other donors' samples. The J gene is TRBJ2-3, the V gene TRBV5-4; D may be TRBD1 (5 bases). The sample consisted of memory CD4+ T cells from PBMCs. Subset meaning: CD45RA-negative fraction. The CDR3 sequence is CASPQGDTQYF. The CDR3 DNA follows: TGTGCCAGCCCCCAGGGAGATACGCAGTATTTT.